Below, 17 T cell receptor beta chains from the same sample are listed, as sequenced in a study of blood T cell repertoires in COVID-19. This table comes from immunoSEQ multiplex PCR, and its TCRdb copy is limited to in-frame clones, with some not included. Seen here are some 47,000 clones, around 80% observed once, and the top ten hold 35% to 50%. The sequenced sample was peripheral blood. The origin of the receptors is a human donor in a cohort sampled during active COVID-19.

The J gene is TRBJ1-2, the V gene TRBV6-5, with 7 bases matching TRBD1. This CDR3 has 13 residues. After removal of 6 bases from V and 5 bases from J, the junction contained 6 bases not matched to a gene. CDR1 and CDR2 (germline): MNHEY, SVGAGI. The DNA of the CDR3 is TGTGCCAGCAGAGGACAGGAGGAGTATGGCTACACCTTC. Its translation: CASRGQEEYGYTF.

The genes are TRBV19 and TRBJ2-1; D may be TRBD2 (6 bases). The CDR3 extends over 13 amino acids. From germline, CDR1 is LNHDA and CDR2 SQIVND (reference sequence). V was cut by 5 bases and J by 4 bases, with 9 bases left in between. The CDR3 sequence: CASSSGLYNEQFF. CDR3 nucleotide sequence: TGTGCCAGTAGTTCGGGACTTTACAATGAGCAGTTCTTC. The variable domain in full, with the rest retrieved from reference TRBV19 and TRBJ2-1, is DGGITQSPKYLFRKEGQNVTLSCEQNLNHDAMYWYRQDPGQGLRLIYYSQIVNDFQKGDIAEGYSVSREKKESFPLTVTSAQKNPTAFYLCASSSGLYNEQFFGPGTRLTVL.

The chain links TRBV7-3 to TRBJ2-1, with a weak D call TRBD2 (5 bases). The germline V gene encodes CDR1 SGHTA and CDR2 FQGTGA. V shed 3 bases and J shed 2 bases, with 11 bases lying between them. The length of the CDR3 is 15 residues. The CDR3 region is CASSFTRGAYNEQFF. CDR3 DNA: TGTGCCAGCAGCTTTACCCGGGGAGCCTACAATGAGCAGTTCTTC.

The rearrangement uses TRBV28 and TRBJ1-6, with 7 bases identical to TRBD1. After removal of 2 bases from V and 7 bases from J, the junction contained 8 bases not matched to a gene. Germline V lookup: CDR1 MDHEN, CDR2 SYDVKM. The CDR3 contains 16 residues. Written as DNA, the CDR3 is TGTGCCAGCAGTTTAGAAAAACAGGGGATCAATTCACCCCTCCACTTT. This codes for CASSLEKQGINSPLHF.

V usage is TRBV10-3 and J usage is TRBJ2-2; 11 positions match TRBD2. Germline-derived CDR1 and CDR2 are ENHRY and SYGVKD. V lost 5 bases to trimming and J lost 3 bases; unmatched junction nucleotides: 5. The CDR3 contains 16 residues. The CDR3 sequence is CAISRSGGADTGELFF. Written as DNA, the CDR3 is TGTGCCATCAGTCGTAGCGGGGGGGCCGACACCGGGGAGCTGTTTTTT.

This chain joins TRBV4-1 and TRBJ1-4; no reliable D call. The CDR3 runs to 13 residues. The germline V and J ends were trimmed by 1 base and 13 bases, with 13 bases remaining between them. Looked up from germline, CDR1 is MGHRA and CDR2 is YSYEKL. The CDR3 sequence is CASSQVDHPGLFF. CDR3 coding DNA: TGCGCCAGCAGCCAAGTTGATCACCCGGGACTGTTTTTT.

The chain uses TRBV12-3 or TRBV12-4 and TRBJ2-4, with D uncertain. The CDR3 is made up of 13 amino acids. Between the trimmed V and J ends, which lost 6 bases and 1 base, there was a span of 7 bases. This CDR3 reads CASREKAKNIQYF. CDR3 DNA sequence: TGTGCCAGCAGGGAGAAGGCCAAAAACATTCAGTACTTC.

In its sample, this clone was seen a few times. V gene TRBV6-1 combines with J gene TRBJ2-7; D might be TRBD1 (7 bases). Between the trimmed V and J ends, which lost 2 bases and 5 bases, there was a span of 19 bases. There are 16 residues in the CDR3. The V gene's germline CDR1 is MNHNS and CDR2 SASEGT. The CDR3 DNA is TGTGCCAGCAGTGAATTCTCAGTGGGCAGGGGGGACGAGCAGTACGTC. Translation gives CASSEFSVGRGDEQYV.

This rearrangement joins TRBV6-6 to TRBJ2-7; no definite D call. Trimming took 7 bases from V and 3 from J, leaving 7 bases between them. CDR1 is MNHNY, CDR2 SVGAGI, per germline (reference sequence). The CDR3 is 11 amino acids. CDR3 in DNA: TGTGCCAGCATGTACAGCTACGAGCAGTACTTC. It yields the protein CASMYSYEQYF.

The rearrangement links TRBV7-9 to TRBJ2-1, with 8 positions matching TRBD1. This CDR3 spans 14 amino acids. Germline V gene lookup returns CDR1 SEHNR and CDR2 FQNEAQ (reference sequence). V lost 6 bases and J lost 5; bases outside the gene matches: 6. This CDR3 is CASRPDRVNNEQFF. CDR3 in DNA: TGTGCCAGCAGGCCGGACAGGGTCAACAATGAGCAGTTCTTC.

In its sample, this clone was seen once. CDR3 loop: CASSERQAGELFF. The DNA of the CDR3 is TGTGCCAGCAGCGAGCGACAGGCCGGGGAGCTGTTTTTT. V is TRBV7-2 and J is TRBJ2-2, with TRBD1 as a possible D gene (6 bases). Germline CDR1 SGHTA, CDR2 FQGNSA. The CDR3 contains 13 residues. The ends were cut back, 5 bases at V and 6 bases at J, with 10 bases in the middle.

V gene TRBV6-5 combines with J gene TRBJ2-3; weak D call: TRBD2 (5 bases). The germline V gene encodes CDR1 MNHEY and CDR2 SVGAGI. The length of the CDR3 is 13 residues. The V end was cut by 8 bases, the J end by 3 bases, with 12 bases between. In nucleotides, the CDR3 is TGTGCCAGCTCGCGGGCCTATACAGATACGCAGTATTTT. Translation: CASSRAYTDTQYF.

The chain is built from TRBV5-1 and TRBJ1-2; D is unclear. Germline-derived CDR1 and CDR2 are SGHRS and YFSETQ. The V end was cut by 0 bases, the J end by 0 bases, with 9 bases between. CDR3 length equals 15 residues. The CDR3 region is CASSLARGSNYGYTF. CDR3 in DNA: TGCGCCAGCAGCTTGGCCCGGGGTTCTAACTATGGCTACACCTTC. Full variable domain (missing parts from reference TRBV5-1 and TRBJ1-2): KAGVTQTPRYLIKTRGQQVTLSCSPISGHRSVSWYQQTPGQGLQFLFEYFSETQRNKGNFPGRFSGRQFSNSRSEMNVSTLELGDSALYLCASSLARGSNYGYTFGSGTRLTVV.

CDR3 sequence: CASSLLEADTQYF. The CDR3 coding sequence is TGTGCCAGCAGCTTACTGGAGGCAGATACGCAGTATTTT. The rearrangement joins TRBV11-2 to TRBJ2-3, with a weak D call TRBD2 (5 bases). Germline V gene data show CDR1 as SGHAT and CDR2 as FQNNGV. The CDR3 is 13 amino acids. V lost 2 bases and J 4 bases, leaving 7 bases between the germline ends.

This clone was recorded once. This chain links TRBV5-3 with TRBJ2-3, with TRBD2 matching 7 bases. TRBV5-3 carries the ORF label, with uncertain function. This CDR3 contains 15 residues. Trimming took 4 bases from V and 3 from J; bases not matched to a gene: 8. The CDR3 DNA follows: TGTGCCAGAAGCCGCGGGCGGCGGGAGACAGATACGCAGTATTTT. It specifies CARSRGRRETDTQYF.

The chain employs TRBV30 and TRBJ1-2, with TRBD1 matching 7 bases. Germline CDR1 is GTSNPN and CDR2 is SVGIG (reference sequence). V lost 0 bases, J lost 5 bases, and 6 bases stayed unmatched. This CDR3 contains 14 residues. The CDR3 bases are TGTGCCTGGAGTGTACAGGGGACCGATTATGGCTACACCTTC. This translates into CAWSVQGTDYGYTF.

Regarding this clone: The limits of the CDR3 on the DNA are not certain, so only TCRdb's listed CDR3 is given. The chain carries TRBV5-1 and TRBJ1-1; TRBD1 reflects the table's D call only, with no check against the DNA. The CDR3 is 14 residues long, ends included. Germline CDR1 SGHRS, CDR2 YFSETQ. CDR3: CASILDRGNTEAFF.